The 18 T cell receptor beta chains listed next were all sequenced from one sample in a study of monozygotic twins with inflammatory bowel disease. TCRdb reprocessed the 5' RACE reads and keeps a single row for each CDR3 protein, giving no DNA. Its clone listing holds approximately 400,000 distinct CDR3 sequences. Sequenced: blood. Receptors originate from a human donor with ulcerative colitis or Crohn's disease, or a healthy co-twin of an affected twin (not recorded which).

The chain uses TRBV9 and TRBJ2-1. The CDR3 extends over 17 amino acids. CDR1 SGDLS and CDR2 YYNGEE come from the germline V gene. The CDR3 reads CASSALVAGNSYNEQFF.

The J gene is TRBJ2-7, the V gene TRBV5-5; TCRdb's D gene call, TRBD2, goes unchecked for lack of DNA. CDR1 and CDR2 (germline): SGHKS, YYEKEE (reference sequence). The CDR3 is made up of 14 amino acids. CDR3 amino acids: CASSFGLVVYEQYF.

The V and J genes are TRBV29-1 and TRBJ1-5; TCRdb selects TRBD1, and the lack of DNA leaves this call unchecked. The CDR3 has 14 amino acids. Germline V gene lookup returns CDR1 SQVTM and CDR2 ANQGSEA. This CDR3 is CSVEPQGVHQPQHF.

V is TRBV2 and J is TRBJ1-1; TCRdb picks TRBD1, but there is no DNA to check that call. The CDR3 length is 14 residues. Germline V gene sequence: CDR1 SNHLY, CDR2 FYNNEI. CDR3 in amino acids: CASSDEGKYTEAFF.

The CDR3 loop reads CASSRGLNTEAFF. The J gene is TRBJ1-1, the V gene TRBV5-1; TCRdb's D call, TRBD1, is unchecked because there is no DNA. Germline CDR1 is SGHRS and CDR2 is YFSETQ. CDR3 size: 13 residues. Drawing the rest from reference TRBV5-1 and TRBJ1-1, the complete variable domain is KAGVTQTPRYLIKTRGQQVTLSCSPISGHRSVSWYQQTPGQGLQFLFEYFSETQRNKGNFPGRFSGRQFSNSRSEMNVSTLELGDSALYLCASSRGLNTEAFFGQGTRLTVV.

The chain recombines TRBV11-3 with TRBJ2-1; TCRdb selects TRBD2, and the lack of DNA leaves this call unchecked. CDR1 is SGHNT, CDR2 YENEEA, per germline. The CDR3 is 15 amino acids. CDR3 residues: CASSLRTTSYNEQFF.

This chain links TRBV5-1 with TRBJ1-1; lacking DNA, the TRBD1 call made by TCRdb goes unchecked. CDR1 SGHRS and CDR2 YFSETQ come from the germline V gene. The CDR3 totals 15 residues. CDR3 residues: CASSLSGGANTEAFF.

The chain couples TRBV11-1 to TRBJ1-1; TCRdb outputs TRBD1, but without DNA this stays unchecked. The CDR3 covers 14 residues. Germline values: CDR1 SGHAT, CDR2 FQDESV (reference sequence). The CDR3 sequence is CASSFRQTNTEAFF.

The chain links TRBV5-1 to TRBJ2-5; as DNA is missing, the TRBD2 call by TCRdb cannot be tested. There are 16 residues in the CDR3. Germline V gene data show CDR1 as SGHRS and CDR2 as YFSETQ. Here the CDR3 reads CASSPTSGGAQETQYF.

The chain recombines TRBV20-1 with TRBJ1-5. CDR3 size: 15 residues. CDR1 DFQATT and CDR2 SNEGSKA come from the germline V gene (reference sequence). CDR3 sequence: CSAREEFSRNQPQHF.

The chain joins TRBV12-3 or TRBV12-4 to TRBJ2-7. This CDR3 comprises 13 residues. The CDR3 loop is CASSWTTGYEQYF.

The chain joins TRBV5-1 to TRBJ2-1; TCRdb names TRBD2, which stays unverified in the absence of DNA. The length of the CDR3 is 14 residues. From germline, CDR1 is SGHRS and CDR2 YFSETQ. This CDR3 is CASSWTSGNNEQFF.

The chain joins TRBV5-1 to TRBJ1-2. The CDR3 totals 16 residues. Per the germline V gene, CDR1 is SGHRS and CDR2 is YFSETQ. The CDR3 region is CASSLAGDTSNYGYTF.

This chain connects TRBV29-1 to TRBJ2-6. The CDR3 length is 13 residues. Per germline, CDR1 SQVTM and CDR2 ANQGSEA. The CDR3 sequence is CSVADSGANVLTF.

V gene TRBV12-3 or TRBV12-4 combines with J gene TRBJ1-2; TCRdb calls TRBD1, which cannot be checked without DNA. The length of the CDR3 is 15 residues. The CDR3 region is CATTRLGGAANGYTF.

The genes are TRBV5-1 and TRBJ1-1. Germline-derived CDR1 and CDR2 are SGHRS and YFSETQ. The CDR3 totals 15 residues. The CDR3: CASGPVTGTYTEAFF.

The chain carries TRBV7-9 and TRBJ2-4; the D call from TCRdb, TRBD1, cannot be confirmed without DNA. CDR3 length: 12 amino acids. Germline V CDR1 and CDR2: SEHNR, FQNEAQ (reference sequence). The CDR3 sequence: CATTGQENIQYF. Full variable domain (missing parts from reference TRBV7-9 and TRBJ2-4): DTGVSQNPRHKITKRGQNVTFRCDPISEHNRLYWYRQTLGQGPEFLTYFQNEAQLEKSRLLSDRFSAERPKGSFSTLEIQRTEQGDSAMYLCATTGQENIQYFGAGTRLSVL.

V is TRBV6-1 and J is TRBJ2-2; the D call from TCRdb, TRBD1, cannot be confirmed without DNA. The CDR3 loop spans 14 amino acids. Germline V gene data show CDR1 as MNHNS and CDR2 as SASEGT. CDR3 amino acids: CASRIAGHTGELFF.